This T cell receptor (beta chain) was recovered during a study of cytomegalovirus exposure and HLA in healthy donors. Study-wide context: Earlier, about 179 million T cells were analyzed, and fewer than 120 million unique TCR beta sequences were found among them.

Overall study results and limits: Cytomegalovirus association was assigned to approximately 160 TCR beta chains. TRBV6-2, TRBV6-3 and some other V segments were excluded as indistinguishable.

In its sample, this clone was seen a few times. Its cognate antigen is unknown. PCR used 60 Vbeta primers and 13 Jbeta primers. Profiling relied on immunoSEQ multiplex PCR, and the TCRdb table lists in-frame clones only, not all of them. The sample carries more than 140,000 clones, roughly 85% recorded once. The ends lost 2 bases at V and 4 bases at J; junction bases unmatched: 10. Germline values: CDR1 SQVTM, CDR2 ANQGSEA. The CDR3 covers 16 residues. The sample consisted of PBMCs. This TCR derives from a male donor in good health and CMV-seronegative. The rearrangement joins TRBV29-1 to TRBJ2-3; 9 bases map to TRBD2. The CDR3 loop reads CSVERAAGGPSDTQYF. The CDR3, as DNA: TGCAGCGTTGAAAGGGCGGCGGGAGGGCCATCAGATACGCAGTATTTT.